This T cell receptor beta chain was identified in a study of response to subunit inactivated influenza vaccine. This clonotype was seen only a few times. Its target is unknown. Study-wide results and limits: The authors put forward the suggestion that each seasonal influenza vaccination may bring in only a limited number of new T cells.

From the RT-PCR reads, TCRdb called clonotypes with MiXCR, one entry per CDR3 protein. The profile shows about 650,000 distinct CDR3 sequences, 15% to 18% of them singletons. The germline CDR1 and CDR2 sequences are MGHRA and YSYEKL. Trimming took 1 base from V and 5 from J, leaving 20 bases between them. The CDR3 runs 18 residues. This specimen consisted of PBMCs from blood, obtained 11 to 12 days after vaccination. This TCR derives from a man aged 50-59 years who received an inactivated influenza vaccine. The chain links TRBV4-1 to TRBJ2-2; the D gene is possibly TRBD2 (5 bases). The CDR3 DNA sequence: TGCGCCAGCAGCCAAGGAGGGCAGGCAGGCCGCGGTACCGGGGAGCTGTTTTTT. Amino acids: CASSQGGQAGRGTGELFF.